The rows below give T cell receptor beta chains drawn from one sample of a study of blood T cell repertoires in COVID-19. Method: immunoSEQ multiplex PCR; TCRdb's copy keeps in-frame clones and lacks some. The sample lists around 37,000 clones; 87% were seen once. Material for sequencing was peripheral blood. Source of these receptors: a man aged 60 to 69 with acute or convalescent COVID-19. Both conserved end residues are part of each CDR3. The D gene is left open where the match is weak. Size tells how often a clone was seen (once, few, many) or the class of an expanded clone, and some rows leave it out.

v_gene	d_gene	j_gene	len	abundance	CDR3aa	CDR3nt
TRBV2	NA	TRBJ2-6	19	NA	CASQLYSEGHPSGANVLTF	TGTGCCAGCCAACTCTATTCAGAGGGACACCCCTCTGGGGCCAACGTCCTGACTTTC
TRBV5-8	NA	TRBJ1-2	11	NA	CASRNRWGYTF	TGTGCCAGCAGAAATAGATGGGGCTACACCTTC
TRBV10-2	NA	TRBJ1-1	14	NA	CASTSVGRGTEAFF	TGCGCCAGCACCTCAGTCGGCCGGGGTACTGAAGCTTTCTTT
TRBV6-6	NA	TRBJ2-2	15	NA	CASSSTSTGTGELFF	TGTGCCAGCAGTTCGACCTCTACGGGCACCGGGGAGCTGTTTTTT
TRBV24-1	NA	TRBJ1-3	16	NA	CATSDHPAGSGNTIYF	TGTGCCACCAGTGATCACCCCGCGGGGTCTGGAAACACCATATATTTT
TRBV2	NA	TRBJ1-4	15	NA	CASTSFGGESEKLFF	TGTGCCAGCACCTCCTTCGGGGGGGAAAGTGAAAAACTGTTTTTT
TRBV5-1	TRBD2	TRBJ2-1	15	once	CASSLDLAGVNEQFF	TGCGCCAGCAGCTTGGATCTAGCGGGAGTCAATGAGCAGTTCTTC
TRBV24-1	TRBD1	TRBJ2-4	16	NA	CATRHRAVDRGNIQYF	TGTGCCACCAGACACAGAGCCGTCGACAGGGGAAACATTCAGTACTTC
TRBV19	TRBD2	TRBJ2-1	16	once	CASIPSGLAIWSEQFF	TGTGCCAGTATCCCGTCGGGACTAGCGATATGGAGTGAGCAGTTCTTC
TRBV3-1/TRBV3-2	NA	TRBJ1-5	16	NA	CASSQAGQGGNQPQHF	TGTGCCAGCAGCCAAGCCGGGCAGGGCGGCAATCAGCCCCAGCATTTT
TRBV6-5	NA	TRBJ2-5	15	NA	CASSYSKGEVETQYF	TGTGCCAGCAGTTACTCGAAAGGGGAGGTCGAGACCCAGTACTTC
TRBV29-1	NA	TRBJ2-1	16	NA	CSVHAGTSSSYNEQFF	TGCAGCGTCCACGCCGGGACATCAAGCTCCTACAATGAGCAGTTCTTC
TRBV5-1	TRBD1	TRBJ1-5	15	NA	CASSLTGGQDQPQHF	TGCGCCAGCAGCTTGACAGGGGGCCAGGATCAGCCCCAGCATTTT
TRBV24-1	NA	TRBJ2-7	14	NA	CATSDSGLGDEQYF	TGTGCCACCAGTGATTCAGGACTCGGGGACGAGCAGTACTTC
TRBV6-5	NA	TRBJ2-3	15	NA	CASSEGWEVTDTQYF	TGTGCCAGCAGCGAGGGGTGGGAGGTCACAGATACGCAGTATTTT
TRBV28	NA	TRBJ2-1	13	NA	CASSFFTYNEQFF	TGTGCCAGCAGTTTTTTCACCTACAATGAGCAGTTCTTC
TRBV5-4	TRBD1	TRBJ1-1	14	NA	CASSLVQGATEAFF	TGTGCCAGCAGCTTGGTGCAGGGGGCTACTGAAGCTTTCTTT
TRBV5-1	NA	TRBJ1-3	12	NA	CADHRGDDNLYF	TGCGCCGACCACCGGGGGGATGACAATTTATATTTT
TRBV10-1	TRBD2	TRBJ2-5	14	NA	CASLLAGGGETQYF	TGCGCCAGCCTACTAGCGGGAGGAGGAGAGACCCAGTACTTC
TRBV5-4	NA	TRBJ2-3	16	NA	CASSLVGPLATDTQYF	TGTGCCAGCAGCTTGGTTGGGCCCCTCGCCACAGATACGCAGTATTTT